The clone carrying this TCR beta chain occurred many times. The data are from a study of T cells in Graves' hyperthyroidism and ophthalmopathy. There are 15 residues in the CDR3. Trimming shortened V by 2 bases and J by 7 bases, and 15 bases separated the two germline ends. There were TCR beta CDR3 regions amplified from RNA transcripts. The TCR CDR3 was amplified in a first-round RT-PCR using the HTBI primer set. Using its own MiXCR run on the multiplex PCR reads, TCRdb lists one record per CDR3 protein. The sample contains more than 300,000 distinct CDR3 sequences, about a sixth of which appear only once.

The TCR was taken from a woman under 40 with Graves' hyperthyroidism that later progressed to Graves' ophthalmopathy. V and J are TRBV12-3 or TRBV12-4 and TRBJ1-5; D ambiguous. What was sequenced was blood. In DNA form, the CDR3 reads TGTGCCAGCAGTTTACCGCCCGCAGCGGGACAGCCCCAGCATTTT. Amino acid sequence: CASSLPPAAGQPQHF.